Listed below are T cell receptor beta chains from one sample, sequenced in a study of Ad26.COV2.S vaccination and SARS-CoV-2 variants. Data came from immunoSEQ multiplex PCR; TCRdb stores just in-frame clones and leaves some out. The sample includes about 350,000 clones, under 95% seen only once; the top ten take about 3.8%. The starting material was peripheral blood, obtained after recovery from COVID-19. These receptors were collected from a human donor who had recovered from COVID-19. The CDR3 runs from the conserved cysteine through the conserved F or W. The D gene is left open where the match is weak. Not all rows give a size; the values are once, few, many and, for expanded clones, a class.

DNA: TGTGCCAGCTCACCAAGAGACAGGGTTCTTAGCACAGATACGCAGTATTTT; CDR3: CASSPRDRVLSTDTQYF; V: TRBV18; D: TRBD1; size: once; J: TRBJ2-3
DNA: TGCGCCAGCAGCTTGGAGGGCAGCTCCTACGAGCAGTACTTC; CDR3: CASSLEGSSYEQYF; V: TRBV5-1; D: .; size: .; J: TRBJ2-7
DNA: TGTGCCAGCAGCTCCCTCTTCAGGGACACCGGGGAGCTGTTTTTT; CDR3: CASSSLFRDTGELFF; V: TRBV11-2; D: .; size: .; J: TRBJ2-2
DNA: TGCGCCAGCAGCCGGACTCCAGTCGGGTACGAGCAGTACTTC; CDR3: CASSRTPVGYEQYF; V: TRBV4-1; D: .; size: .; J: TRBJ2-7
DNA: TGCGCCAGCTCTATGCAGCCGATAACTGGACAGAGATACAATGAGCAGTTCTTC; CDR3: CASSMQPITGQRYNEQFF; V: TRBV5-1; D: .; size: .; J: TRBJ2-1
DNA: TGCAGCGTTCGTCAGGGAGAAAAGCAGTACTTC; CDR3: CSVRQGEKQYF; V: TRBV29-1; D: .; size: .; J: TRBJ2-7
DNA: TGTGCCAGCAGCCAAAATTGGGGATATGGCTACACCTTC; CDR3: CASSQNWGYGYTF; V: TRBV7-6; D: .; size: once; J: TRBJ1-2
DNA: TGTGCCAGCAGGTTGGCGGGGGGGCCCTACGAGCAGTACTTC; CDR3: CASRLAGGPYEQYF; V: TRBV27; D: TRBD2; size: .; J: TRBJ2-7
DNA: TGTGCCAGCAGGTCGATTCGGAAGAACACCATATATTTT; CDR3: CASRSIRKNTIYF; V: TRBV6-5; D: .; size: .; J: TRBJ1-3
DNA: TGTGCCAGCAGCTTAGTTGCAGCTGTGAACACTGAAGCTTTCTTT; CDR3: CASSLVAAVNTEAFF; V: TRBV7-9; D: .; size: .; J: TRBJ1-1
DNA: TGTGCCACCAGCAAGGGACTATATGAAGAGACCCAGTACTTC; CDR3: CATSKGLYEETQYF; V: TRBV15; D: TRBD2; size: .; J: TRBJ2-5
DNA: TGTGCCAGCAGCCCCGATTTGTATGGCTACACCTTC; CDR3: CASSPDLYGYTF; V: TRBV5-5; D: .; size: .; J: TRBJ1-2
DNA: TGTGCCAGCAGCACGAGACAGCTCACCAATCAGCCCCAGCATTTT; CDR3: CASSTRQLTNQPQHF; V: TRBV2; D: .; size: .; J: TRBJ1-5
DNA: TGTGCCAGCAGTTACTCGACAGCCCTGAACACTGAAGCTTTCTTT; CDR3: CASSYSTALNTEAFF; V: TRBV6-5; D: .; size: .; J: TRBJ1-1
DNA: TGTGCCAGCAGTCCGGGGACTAGCGGGAAGATTACTAGCTCCTACAATGAGCAGTTCTTC; CDR3: CASSPGTSGKITSSYNEQFF; V: TRBV27; D: TRBD2; size: .; J: TRBJ2-1
DNA: TGTGCCAGCAGTTTTTCGGACAGTAACACTGAAGCTTTCTTT; CDR3: CASSFSDSNTEAFF; V: TRBV6-5; D: .; size: .; J: TRBJ1-1
DNA: TGTGCCAGCAGTGAAGAGGTCTCTCCCAGGTACAATGAGCAGTTCTTC; CDR3: CASSEEVSPRYNEQFF; V: TRBV2; D: .; size: .; J: TRBJ2-1
DNA: TGTGCCAGCAGCTTACTGACAGACAATGAGCAGTTCTTC; CDR3: CASSLLTDNEQFF; V: TRBV7-8; D: .; size: .; J: TRBJ2-1
DNA: TGCGCCAGCAGCCAAGATGTCGGGGGAGTGGGCAAGTACTATGGCTACACCTTC; CDR3: CASSQDVGGVGKYYGYTF; V: TRBV4-3; D: .; size: .; J: TRBJ1-2
DNA: TGTGCCAGCAGCCACCCCTCGGGGGAGCAGTACTTC; CDR3: CASSHPSGEQYF; V: TRBV11-2; D: .; size: .; J: TRBJ2-7
DNA: TGTGCCAGCAGCCGGTTAGCGGACCCTTATGGCTACACCTTC; CDR3: CASSRLADPYGYTF; V: TRBV3-1/TRBV3-2; D: .; size: once; J: TRBJ1-2
DNA: TGTGCCACTAGGACGGGGAACACTGAAGCTTTCTTT; CDR3: CATRTGNTEAFF; V: TRBV10-3; D: .; size: .; J: TRBJ1-1
DNA: TGTGCCAGCAGCCAATTCACGGGTCTAACACGGGAGACCCAGTACTTC; CDR3: CASSQFTGLTRETQYF; V: TRBV14; D: .; size: .; J: TRBJ2-5
DNA: TGTGCCAGCACCCCCGAGGGGGGGGCGGATGGCTACACCTTC; CDR3: CASTPEGGADGYTF; V: TRBV9; D: .; size: .; J: TRBJ1-2
DNA: TGTGCCAGCAGCTTAGTAATAGGGAACACTGAAGCTTTCTTT; CDR3: CASSLVIGNTEAFF; V: TRBV7-9; D: .; size: .; J: TRBJ1-1
DNA: TGTGCCAGCAGTCCCGGACACGGACAAGAGACCCAGTACTTC; CDR3: CASSPGHGQETQYF; V: TRBV7-2; D: .; size: .; J: TRBJ2-5
DNA: TGTGCCAGCAGTTCAAGAACAGGGGGGGATAAGCAGTACTTC; CDR3: CASSSRTGGDKQYF; V: TRBV7-2; D: .; size: .; J: TRBJ2-7